The present entry profiles one T cell receptor (beta chain) with its context. Its matching antigen is unknown. This record belongs to a study of T-cell memory formation after mild COVID-19. Study findings and constraints: Among clones contracting day 15 to 85, CD4/CD8 was balanced, whereas later expanders leaned CD4+. Second-wave clones that peaked on day 37 lacked confirmed SARS-CoV-2 specificity.

The germline gives CDR1 SGHTA, CDR2 FQGNSA. This CDR3 has 15 residues. V was cut by 6 bases and J by 2 bases, with 16 bases left in between. TCRdb recomputed calls from the 5' RACE reads with MiXCR, one row per CDR3 protein. Here the sample spans approximately 180,000 distinct CDR3 sequences, 16% being singletons. The sequencing input was PBMCs or a T cell subset sorted from them (not recorded which). The TCR originated in an adult woman who had mild COVID-19 (a few samples of this study predate the infection). Cell type and time point are not known. The V call is TRBV7-2, the J call TRBJ2-5; D may be TRBD1 (5 bases). The CDR3 DNA follows: TGTGCCAGCAGATTCGGAGACAGATTACAAGAGACCCAGTACTTC. As protein: CASRFGDRLQETQYF. Full variable domain (outside the CDR3, taken from reference TRBV7-2 and TRBJ2-5): GAGVSQSPSNKVTEKGKDVELRCDPISGHTALYWYRQSLGQGLEFLIYFQGNSAPDKSGLPSDRFSAERTGGSVSTLTIQRTQQEDSAVYLCASRFGDRLQETQYFGPGTRLLVL.